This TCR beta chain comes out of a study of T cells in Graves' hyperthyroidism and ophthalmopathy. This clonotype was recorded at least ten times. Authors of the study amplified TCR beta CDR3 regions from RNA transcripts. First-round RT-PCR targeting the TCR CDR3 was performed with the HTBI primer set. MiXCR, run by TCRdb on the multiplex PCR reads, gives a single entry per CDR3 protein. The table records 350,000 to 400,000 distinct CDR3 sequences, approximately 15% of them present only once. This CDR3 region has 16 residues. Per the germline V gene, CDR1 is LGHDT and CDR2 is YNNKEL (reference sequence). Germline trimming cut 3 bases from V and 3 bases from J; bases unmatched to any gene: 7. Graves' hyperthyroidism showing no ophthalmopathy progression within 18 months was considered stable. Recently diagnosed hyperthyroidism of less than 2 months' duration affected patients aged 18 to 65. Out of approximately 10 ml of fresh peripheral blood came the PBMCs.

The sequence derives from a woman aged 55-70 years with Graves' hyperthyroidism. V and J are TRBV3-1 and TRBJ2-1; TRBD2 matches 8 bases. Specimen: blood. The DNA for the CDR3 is TGTGCCAGCAGCCACACCGGGGGGGGGTTCTACAATGAGCAGTTCTTC. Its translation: CASSHTGGGFYNEQFF.